This T cell receptor beta chain was observed in a study of cytomegalovirus exposure and HLA in healthy donors (dated by TCRdb to 2017 to 2019). For context, the study as a whole: An earlier analysis of roughly 610 of the donors reported under 300 Gb of sequence data and 117 million unique TCR beta sequences obtained from approximately 180 million T cells. An early release that covered roughly 600 HLA-typed donors contained about 300 gigabases of sequencing data and around 85 million unique TCR sequences. Of the roughly 410 genotyped donors, approximately 81% were placed in the genetic ancestry cluster associated with self-reported Caucasian donors. The aim of the study was to test whether cataloging public T cell receptors could identify signatures of past pathogen exposure. The study profiled the T cell repertoires of approximately 700 subjects by immunosequencing and related them to cytomegalovirus serostatus. Besides the first cohort of under 700 subjects, a separate validation cohort made up of 120 different subjects was used. High-throughput TCR immunosequencing, statistical association of individual TCRs with disease status, and machine learning were combined to predict cytomegalovirus infection status. A later analysis re-analyzed previously published TCR beta repertoires from 500 to 700 donors and added high-resolution HLA genotyping to study TCR occurrence patterns. The later analysis used no new phenotypic data to find candidate immune exposures, relying instead on TCR beta sequences and their occurrence across donors. In an earlier analysis of 550 to 700 of the donors, high-throughput TCR beta sequencing was used to judge whether each TCR beta V gene segment behaved as functional or pseudogenic. Alongside the repertoire data, information on donor age, sex, ethnicity and CMV serostatus was compiled. In a later genetic analysis, genome-wide SNP genotypes for about three fifths of the roughly 670 donors were used, and that subset was treated as a discovery cohort. All discovery cohort repertoires had been generated using a single sequencing platform. Class I and class II HLA loci were covered by the typing at four-digit resolution. Typing coverage varied by locus: roughly 620-640 donors for A, B, C, DRB1 and DQB1; roughly 560 for DQA1; 600 to 610 for DPA1; some 470 for DPB1. Roughly 5 DR-DQ haplotypes were handled as single units for association and clustering because linkage in the cohort was strong. Among about 360 genotyped donors of the cohort, an average of about 240,000 unique TCR beta nucleotide sequences were sequenced per donor, roughly 18% of them non-productive.

The cohort was made up of hundreds of healthy bone marrow donors. All cohort members were sampled while nominally healthy, although unrecorded immune exposures were likely present. The donor was CMV seronegative and was included in the group of about 400 seronegative cohort members. A peripheral blood sample was collected from each donor, and TCR beta sequencing was performed on peripheral blood mononuclear cells. The Qiagen DNeasy Blood Extraction Kit was used to extract genomic DNA from the blood cell samples. This clone showed up just once. Which antigen it targets is not known. The sample holds no much larger clone one base away, and base qualities are not on file. Library preparation was by the immunoSEQ multiplex PCR assay. The multiplex PCR relied on a mix of 60 forward primers for TCR Vbeta segments and 13 reverse primers for TCR Jbeta segments. A multiplex PCR assay on genomic DNA amplified the CDR3 region of rearranged TCR beta genes. The amplified TCR beta libraries were sequenced on the Illumina HiSeq System as 87-base-pair reads. Processing in the source paper ran as follows. Across the roughly 640 repertoires, a later analysis counted about 81 million unique TCR beta chains, roughly 11 million of which were shared by at least two donors. A nearest-neighbor algorithm error-corrected the raw reads and collapsed the reads into unique sequences, merging closely related sequences to remove PCR and sequencing errors. Alignment of CDR3 sequences to IMGT reference sequences was used to assign V, D and J gene segments. For a sequence to be retained, a match of at least six nucleotides was required to both a V gene segment and a J gene segment. A rearrangement counted as productive if the CDR3 had no stop codons and remained in frame with V and J, and every other rearrangement counted as non-productive. CDR3 was defined by IMGT convention, running from the second conserved V-encoded cysteine to the conserved J-encoded phenylalanine. The earlier analysis of about 530 of the donors excluded any sequence lacking an unambiguous match to a single V gene segment. An earlier analysis of almost 600 of the donors classified V segments as functional when productive rearrangements were above 56.7% and as segregating when the standard deviation between donors was above 5%. A statistical classification framework was built to diagnose cytomegalovirus status from the catalog of TCR beta chain sequences. A later analysis assigned V and J genes by comparing TCR nucleotide sequences with IMGT/GENE-DB human TR gene sequences. In a later analysis, CDR3 sequences and most-parsimonious VDJ recombination scenarios were assigned using the TCRdist pipeline. A later analysis defined each TCR beta chain by its CDR3 amino acid sequence plus V-gene family, and excluded reads lacking a unique V-gene family. As a way to deal with suspected cross-contamination and a sequencing artifact, a later analysis dropped over 550 nucleotide sequences that were highly shared and had low generation probability. For each public chain, a later analysis derived a clonal expansion index from normalized ranks of inferred template counts within each repertoire. Generation probabilities in a later analysis came from a VDJ recombination model fitted to out-of-frame rearrangements, and those results were checked against IGoR. In a later analysis, hypergeometric tests were used to score TCR-TCR, TCR-HLA and TCR-CMV co-occurrence, with a repertoire-size bias correction applied to TCR pairs. False discovery rates were estimated in a later analysis by permuting HLA or CMV assignments 20 times. In a later analysis, co-occurring TCRs were grouped with DBSCAN, and TCRdist sequence similarity was added when clustering was performed within HLA-allele-positive subsets. Repertoires with fewer than 30,000 or more than 120,000 public chains were left out of co-occurrence clustering, as were about five repertoires with anomalous nucleotide sharing. Drawn from immuneACCESS, this table holds only the in-frame rearrangements with V and J called that TCRdb kept. Clones are partly lost; checked studies trace under half to an unresolved V gene and leave the rest unexplained. V, J and clone size are taken as reported in that table, and D and trimming were inferred from the DNA itself. The sample has about 140,000 clones on record, about four fifths of them singletons. The ten biggest clones cover less than 3% of the sample.

V loses 5 bases, J loses 9 bases, and the germline ends lie 18 bases apart. The CDR1 and CDR2 encoded by the germline V gene are SGHRS and YFSETQ. The CDR3 spans 13 residues, from the cysteine through the phenylalanine. Kept here is only the CDR3 DNA, which spans 39 bases and is read in frame from base 1. The research as a whole found: CMV serostatus was the only immune exposure information available for the cohort. A further reported finding was that TCR beta sequences accurately predicted the HLA-A and HLA-B alleles for most subjects in the first cohort. According to a later analysis, parvovirus B19, influenza, CMV and Epstein-Barr virus appeared linked to several top co-occurrence clusters. Some 15 rarely observed V segments, including chromosome 9 orphons, were excluded from the earlier analysis of about 500 of the donors because counts were too low. A total of 164 TCR beta chains were listed by the study as associated with cytomegalovirus. Most TCR sequences were seen in very few donors, while some public TCRs were found in many individuals. When HLA alleles, especially DR and DQ, strongly co-occurred, attributing TCR associations to individual alleles was difficult. Compared with the roughly 670-donor mean, donors in an Asian-associated ancestry cluster had fewer N-insertions in productive TCRs, according to a later genetic analysis. A later analysis found that HLA-associated TCR beta chains were more clonally expanded and had lower generation probabilities than equally common non-associated chains. Most CMV-associated TCR beta chains appeared to be HLA-restricted in a later analysis, and the HLA associations seemed to be driven largely by CMV exposure. In both the original and validation cohorts, the classifier was reported to diagnose cytomegalovirus status with high specificity and sensitivity. The cohort was sequenced for TCR beta chains only, and without alpha or paired-chain data the features that could be detected were limited. A later genetic analysis associated a missense DCLRE1C variant with V-gene and J-gene trimming of TCR beta chains, and an independent cohort replicated the association. According to a later analysis, TCR association rates differed among HLA loci, with DRB1 alleles showing the most associated TCRs and HLA-C alleles showing the fewest. Because some donors lacked HLA typing at each locus, the association tests relied only on the typed subset. In vitro tests confirmed that a few of the cytomegalovirus-associated TCR beta chains recognize cytomegalovirus antigens. At a false discovery rate of 0.05, a later analysis linked 16,951 TCR beta sequences to specific HLA alleles. Presence/absence analyses assumed roughly uniform sequencing depth across donors, an assumption that may not hold. According to the authors, the approach could potentially be generalized to other disease states and immunological phenotypes. An earlier analysis of approximately 600 of the donors showed that most TCR beta V segments appeared in productive rearrangements either about 87% or about 30% of the time, which broadly matched IMGT annotations. A cluster of highly shared sequence variants was judged likely to represent a technical artifact of the sequencing pipeline. Correlated functional status among segregating V segments might reflect linkage disequilibrium, but an unknown experimental factor could not be ruled out. Because the 87-base-pair reads could not distinguish some IMGT-functional V segments, including TRBV6-2 and TRBV6-3, those segments were excluded.

Input material: PBMCs. This TCR derives from a male donor in good health and CMV-seronegative. The V and J segments used are TRBV5-1 and TRBJ2-7, and perhaps TRBD1 as D gene, on 6 matching bases. The nucleotides are TGCGCCAGCAGTCCCGGACAGTGGCCTAGGCAGTACTTC. It encodes CASSPGQWPRQYF.